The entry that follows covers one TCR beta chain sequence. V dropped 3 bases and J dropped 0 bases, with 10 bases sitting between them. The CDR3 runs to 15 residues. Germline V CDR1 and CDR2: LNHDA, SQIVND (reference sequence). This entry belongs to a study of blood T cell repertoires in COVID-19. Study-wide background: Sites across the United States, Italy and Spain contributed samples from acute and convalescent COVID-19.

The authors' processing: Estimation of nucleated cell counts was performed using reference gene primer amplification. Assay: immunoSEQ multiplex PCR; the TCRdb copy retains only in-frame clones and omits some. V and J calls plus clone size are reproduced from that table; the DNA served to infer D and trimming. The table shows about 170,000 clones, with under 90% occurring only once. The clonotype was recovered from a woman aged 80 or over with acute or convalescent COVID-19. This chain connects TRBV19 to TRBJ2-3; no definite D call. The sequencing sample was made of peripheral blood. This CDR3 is CASSMNSLSTDTQYF. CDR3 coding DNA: TGTGCCAGTAGTATGAACAGCCTTAGCACAGATACGCAGTATTTT.